This TCR beta chain appears in the sequencing data of a study of control samples from healthy donors and cancer patients. Produced via immunoSEQ multiplex PCR; TCRdb's table is partial and in-frame only. The sample has around 120,000 clones; roughly 84% are singletons. This clone has only one observation. Input material: blood. This receptor was identified in a man between 40 and 49 years old in good health.

This CDR3 is CATSPRRVNTEAFF. The CDR3 region has the DNA TGTGCCACCAGCCCGAGGAGGGTGAACACTGAAGCTTTCTTT. The V and J genes are TRBV15 and TRBJ1-1; D gene uncertain. The CDR3 extends over 14 amino acids. Germline CDR1 LNHNV, CDR2 YYDKDF (reference sequence). With 5 bases removed from V and 0 bases from J, the gap between germline ends came to 10 bases.